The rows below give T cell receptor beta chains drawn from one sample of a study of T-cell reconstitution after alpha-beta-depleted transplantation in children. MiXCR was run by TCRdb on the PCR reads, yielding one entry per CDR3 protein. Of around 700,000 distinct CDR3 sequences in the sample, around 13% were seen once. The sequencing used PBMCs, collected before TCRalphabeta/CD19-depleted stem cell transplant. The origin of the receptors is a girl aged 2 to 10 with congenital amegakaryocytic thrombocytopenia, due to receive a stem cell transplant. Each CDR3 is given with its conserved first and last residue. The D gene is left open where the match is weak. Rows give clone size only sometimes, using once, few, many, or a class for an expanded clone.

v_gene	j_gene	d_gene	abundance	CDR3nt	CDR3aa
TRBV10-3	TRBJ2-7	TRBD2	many	TGTGCCATTCTCCTAGCGGTGGGGTACGAGCAGTACTTC	CAILLAVGYEQYF
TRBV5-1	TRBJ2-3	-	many	TGCGCCAGCAGCTTGTTTTGGCCCACAGATACGCAGTATTTT	CASSLFWPTDTQYF
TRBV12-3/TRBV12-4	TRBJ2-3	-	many	TGTGCCAGCAGGGCCGTCACAGATACGCAGTATTTT	CASRAVTDTQYF
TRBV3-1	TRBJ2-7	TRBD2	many	TGTGCCAGCAGCCGCGGGACTAGCGGAACCTACGAGCAGTACTTC	CASSRGTSGTYEQYF
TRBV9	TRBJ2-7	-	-	TGTGCCAGCAGCGTAGATGGGTTAGCCGAGCAGTACTTC	CASSVDGLAEQYF
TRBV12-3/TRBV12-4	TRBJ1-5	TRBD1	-	TGTGCCAGCAGTTCCAGGGGGATCGGCAATCAGCCCCAGCATTTT	CASSSRGIGNQPQHF
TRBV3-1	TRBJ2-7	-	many	TGTGCCAGCAGTCAGGGGTACGAGCAGTACTTC	CASSQGYEQYF
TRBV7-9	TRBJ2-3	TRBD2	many	TGTGCCAGCAGCTCTCCGACTAGCTTTACAGATACGCAGTATTTT	CASSSPTSFTDTQYF
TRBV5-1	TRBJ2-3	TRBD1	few	TGCGCCAGCGAGGGGGGACAGGGGCACACAGATACGCAGTATTTT	CASEGGQGHTDTQYF
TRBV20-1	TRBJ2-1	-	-	TGCAGTGCTAGTCGCAGGACAGCCTACAATGAGCAGTTCTTC	CSASRRTAYNEQFF
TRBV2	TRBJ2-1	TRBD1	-	TGTGCCAGCAAGACAGACAGGGCTTCCTACAATGAGCAGTTCTTC	CASKTDRASYNEQFF
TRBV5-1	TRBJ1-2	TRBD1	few	TGCGCCAGCAGCTTTTCCTCGTTACTTCGTGTGGACAGGGGGGTCTACCCCTATGGCTACACCTTC	CASSFSSLLRVDRGVYPYGYTF
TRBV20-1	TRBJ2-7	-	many	TGCAGTGCTGCCGGGACTTACGAGCAGTACTTC	CSAAGTYEQYF
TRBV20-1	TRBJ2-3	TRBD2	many	TGCAGTGCTGATAGCGGGAGCGCAGATACGCAGTATTTT	CSADSGSADTQYF